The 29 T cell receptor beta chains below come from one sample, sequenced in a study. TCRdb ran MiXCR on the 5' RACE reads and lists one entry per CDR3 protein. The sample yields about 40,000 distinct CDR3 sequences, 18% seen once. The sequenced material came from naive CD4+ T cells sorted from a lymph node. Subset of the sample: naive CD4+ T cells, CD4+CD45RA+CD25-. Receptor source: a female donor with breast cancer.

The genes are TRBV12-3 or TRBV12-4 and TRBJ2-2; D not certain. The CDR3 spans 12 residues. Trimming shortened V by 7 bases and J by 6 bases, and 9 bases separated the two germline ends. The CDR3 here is CASTHLPGELFF. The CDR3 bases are TGTGCCAGCACCCATCTCCCCGGGGAGCTGTTTTTT.

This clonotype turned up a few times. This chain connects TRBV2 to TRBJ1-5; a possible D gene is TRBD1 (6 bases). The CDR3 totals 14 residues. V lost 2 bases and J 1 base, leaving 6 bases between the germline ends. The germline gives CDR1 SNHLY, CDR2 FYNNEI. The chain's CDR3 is CASSEQGSNQPQHF. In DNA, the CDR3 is TGTGCCAGCAGTGAACAGGGGAGCAATCAGCCCCAGCATTTT.

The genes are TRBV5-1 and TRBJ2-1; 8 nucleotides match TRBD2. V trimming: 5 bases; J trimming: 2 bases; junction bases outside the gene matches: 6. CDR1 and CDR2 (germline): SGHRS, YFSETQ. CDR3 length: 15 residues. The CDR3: CASRRMREAYNEQFF. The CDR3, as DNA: TGCGCCAGCAGACGGATGCGGGAGGCCTACAATGAGCAGTTCTTC.

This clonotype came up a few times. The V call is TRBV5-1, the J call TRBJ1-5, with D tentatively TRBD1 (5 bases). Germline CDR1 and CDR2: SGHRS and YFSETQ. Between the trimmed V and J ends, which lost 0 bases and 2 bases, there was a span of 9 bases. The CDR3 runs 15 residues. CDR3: CASSLEGVGNQPQHF. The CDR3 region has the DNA TGCGCCAGCAGCTTGGAAGGGGTGGGCAATCAGCCCCAGCATTTT.

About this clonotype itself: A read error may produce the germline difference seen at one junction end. CDR3 DNA: TGTGCCAGCAGCCTGGGGGCGCAACGTAAAAACATGCAGTACTTC. Translation gives CASSLGAQRKNMQYF. V is TRBV11-2 and J is TRBJ2-4, with D maybe TRBD1 (6 bases). The CDR3 length is 15 residues. Germline V gene data show CDR1 as SGHAT and CDR2 as FQNNGV.

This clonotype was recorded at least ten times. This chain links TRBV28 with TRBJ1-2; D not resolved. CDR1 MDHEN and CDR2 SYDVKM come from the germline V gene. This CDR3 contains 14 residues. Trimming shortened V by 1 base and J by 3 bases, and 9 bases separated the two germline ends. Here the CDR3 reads CASSLSAGHYGYTF. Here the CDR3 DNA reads TGTGCCAGCAGTTTATCGGCAGGACACTATGGCTACACCTTC.

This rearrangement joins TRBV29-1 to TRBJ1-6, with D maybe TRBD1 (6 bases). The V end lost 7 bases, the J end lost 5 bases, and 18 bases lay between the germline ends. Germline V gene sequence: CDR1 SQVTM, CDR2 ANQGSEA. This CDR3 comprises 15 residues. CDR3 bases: TGCAGCGCTCAATTCACCGGGACAAATAATTCACCCCTCCACTTT. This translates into CSAQFTGTNNSPLHF.

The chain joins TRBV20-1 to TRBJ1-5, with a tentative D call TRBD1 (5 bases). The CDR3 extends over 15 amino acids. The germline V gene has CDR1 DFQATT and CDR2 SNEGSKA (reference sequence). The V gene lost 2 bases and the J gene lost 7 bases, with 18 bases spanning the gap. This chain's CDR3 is CSARRRGRGLQPQHF. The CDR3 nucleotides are TGCAGTGCTAGAAGGCGTGGAAGGGGACTCCAGCCCCAGCATTTT.

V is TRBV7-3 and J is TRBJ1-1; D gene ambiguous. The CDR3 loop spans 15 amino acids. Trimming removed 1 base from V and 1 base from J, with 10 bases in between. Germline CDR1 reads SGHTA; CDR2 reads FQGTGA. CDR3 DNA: TGTGCCAGCAGCTTAATCGGGCGGGCGAACACTGAAGCTTTCTTT. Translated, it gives CASSLIGRANTEAFF. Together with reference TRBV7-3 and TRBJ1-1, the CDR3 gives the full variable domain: GAGVSQTPSNKVTEKGKYVELRCDPISGHTALYWYRQSLGQGPEFLIYFQGTGAADDSGLPNDRFFAVRPEGSVSTLKIQRTERGDSAVYLCASSLIGRANTEAFFGQGTRLTVV.

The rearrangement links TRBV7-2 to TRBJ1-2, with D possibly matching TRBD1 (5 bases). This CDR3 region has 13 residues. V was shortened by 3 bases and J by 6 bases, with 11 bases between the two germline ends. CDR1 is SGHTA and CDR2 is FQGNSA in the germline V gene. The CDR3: CASSFRDGDGYTF. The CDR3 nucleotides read TGTGCCAGCAGCTTCCGGGACGGGGATGGCTACACCTTC.

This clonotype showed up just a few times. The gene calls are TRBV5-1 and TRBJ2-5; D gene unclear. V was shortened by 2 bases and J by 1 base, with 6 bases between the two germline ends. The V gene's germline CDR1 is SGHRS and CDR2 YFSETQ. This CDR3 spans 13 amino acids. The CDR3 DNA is TGCGCCAGCAGCTTCCAGATCCAAGAGACCCAGTACTTC. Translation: CASSFQIQETQYF.

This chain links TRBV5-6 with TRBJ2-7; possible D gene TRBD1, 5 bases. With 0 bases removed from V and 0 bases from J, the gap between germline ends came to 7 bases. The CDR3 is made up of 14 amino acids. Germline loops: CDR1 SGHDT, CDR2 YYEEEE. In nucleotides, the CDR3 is TGTGCCAGCAGCTTGGGACAGCCCTCCTACGAGCAGTACTTC. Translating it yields CASSLGQPSYEQYF. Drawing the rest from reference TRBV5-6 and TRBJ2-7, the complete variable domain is DAGVTQSPTHLIKTRGQQVTLRCSPKSGHDTVSWYQQALGQGPQFIFQYYEEEERQRGNFPDRFSGHQFPNYSSELNVNALLLGDSALYLCASSLGQPSYEQYFGPGTRLTVT.

The CDR3 is CASSPRPAVNTGELFF. CDR3 nucleotide sequence: TGTGCCAGCTCACCACGTCCAGCGGTGAACACCGGGGAGCTGTTTTTT. The rearrangement uses TRBV18 and TRBJ2-2, with D possibly TRBD2 on 5 matching bases. The V gene lost 1 base and the J gene lost 1 base, with 10 bases spanning the gap. There are 16 residues in the CDR3. From germline, CDR1 is KGHSH and CDR2 LQKENI.

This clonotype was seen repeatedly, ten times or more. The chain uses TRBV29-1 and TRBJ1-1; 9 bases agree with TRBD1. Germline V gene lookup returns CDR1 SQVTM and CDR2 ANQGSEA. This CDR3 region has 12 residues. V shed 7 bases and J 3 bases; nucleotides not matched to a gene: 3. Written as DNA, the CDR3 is TGCAGCGGCCGGACAGGGGACACTGAAGCTTTCTTT. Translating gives CSGRTGDTEAFF.

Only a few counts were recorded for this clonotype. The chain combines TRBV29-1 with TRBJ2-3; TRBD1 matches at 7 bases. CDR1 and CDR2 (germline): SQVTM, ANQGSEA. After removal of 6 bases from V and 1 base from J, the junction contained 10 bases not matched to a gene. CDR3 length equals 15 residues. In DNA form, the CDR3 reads TGCAGCGTAGAACCGACAGGGTTGGGCACAGATACGCAGTATTTT. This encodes CSVEPTGLGTDTQYF.

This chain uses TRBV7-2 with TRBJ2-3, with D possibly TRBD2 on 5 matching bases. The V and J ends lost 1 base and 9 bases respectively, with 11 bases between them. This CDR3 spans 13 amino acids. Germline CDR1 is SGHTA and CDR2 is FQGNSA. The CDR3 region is CASSLVAPKTQYF. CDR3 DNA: TGTGCCAGCAGCTTAGTAGCGCCGAAGACGCAGTATTTT.

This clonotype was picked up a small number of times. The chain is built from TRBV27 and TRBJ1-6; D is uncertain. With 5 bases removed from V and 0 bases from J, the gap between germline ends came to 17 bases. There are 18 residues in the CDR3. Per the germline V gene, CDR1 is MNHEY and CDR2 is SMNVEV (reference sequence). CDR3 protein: CASSSSVGGFSYNSPLHF. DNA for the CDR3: TGTGCCAGCAGTAGCTCGGTCGGAGGCTTCTCCTATAATTCACCCCTCCACTTT.

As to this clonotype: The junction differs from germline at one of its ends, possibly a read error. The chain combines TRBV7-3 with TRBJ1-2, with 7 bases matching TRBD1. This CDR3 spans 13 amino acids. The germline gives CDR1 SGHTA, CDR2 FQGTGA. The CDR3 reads CACSHSDREGYTF. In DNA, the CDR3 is TGTGCCTGCAGCCATTCTGACAGGGAGGGCTACACCTTC.

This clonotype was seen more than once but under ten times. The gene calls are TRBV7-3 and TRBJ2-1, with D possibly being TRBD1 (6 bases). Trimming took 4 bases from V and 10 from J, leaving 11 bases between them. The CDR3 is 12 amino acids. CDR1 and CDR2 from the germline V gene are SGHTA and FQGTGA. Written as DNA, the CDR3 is TGTGCCAGCAGCTCACAGGGATACGAGCAGTTCTTC. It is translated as CASSSQGYEQFF.

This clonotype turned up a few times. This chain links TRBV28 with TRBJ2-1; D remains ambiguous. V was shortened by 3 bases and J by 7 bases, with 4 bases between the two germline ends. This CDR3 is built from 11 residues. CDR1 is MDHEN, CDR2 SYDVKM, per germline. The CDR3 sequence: CASSFTNEQFF. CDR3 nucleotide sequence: TGTGCCAGCAGTTTTACTAATGAGCAGTTCTTC.

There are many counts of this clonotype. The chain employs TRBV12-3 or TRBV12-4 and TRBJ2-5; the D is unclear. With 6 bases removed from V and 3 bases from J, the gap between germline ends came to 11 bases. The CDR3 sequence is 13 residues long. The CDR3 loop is CASSGPSKETQYF. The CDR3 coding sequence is TGTGCCAGCAGCGGACCTTCCAAAGAGACCCAGTACTTC.

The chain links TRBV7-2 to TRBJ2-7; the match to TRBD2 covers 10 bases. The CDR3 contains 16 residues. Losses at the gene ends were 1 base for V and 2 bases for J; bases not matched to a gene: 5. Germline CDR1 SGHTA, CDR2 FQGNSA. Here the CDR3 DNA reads TGTGCCAGCAGCTTAGGGCGCCTAGCGGGAGCCTACGAGCAGTACTTC. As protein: CASSLGRLAGAYEQYF.

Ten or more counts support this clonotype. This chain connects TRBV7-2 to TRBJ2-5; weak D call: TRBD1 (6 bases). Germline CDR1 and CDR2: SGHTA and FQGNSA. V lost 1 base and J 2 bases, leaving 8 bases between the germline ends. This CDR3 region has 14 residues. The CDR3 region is CASSLDRAQETQYF. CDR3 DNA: TGTGCCAGCAGCTTAGACAGGGCGCAAGAGACCCAGTACTTC.

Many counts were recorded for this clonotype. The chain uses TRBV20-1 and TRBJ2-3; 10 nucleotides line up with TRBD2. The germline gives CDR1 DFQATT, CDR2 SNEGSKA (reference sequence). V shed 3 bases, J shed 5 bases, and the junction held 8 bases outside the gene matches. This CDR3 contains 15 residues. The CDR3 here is CSASSASGSGDTQYF. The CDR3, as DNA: TGCAGTGCTAGTTCTGCTAGCGGGAGTGGAGATACGCAGTATTTT.

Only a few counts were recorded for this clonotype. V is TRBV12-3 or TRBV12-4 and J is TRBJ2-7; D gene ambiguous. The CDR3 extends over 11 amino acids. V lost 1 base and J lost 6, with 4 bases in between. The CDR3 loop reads CASSLGFEQYF. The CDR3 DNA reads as TGTGCCAGCAGTTTAGGGTTCGAGCAGTACTTC.

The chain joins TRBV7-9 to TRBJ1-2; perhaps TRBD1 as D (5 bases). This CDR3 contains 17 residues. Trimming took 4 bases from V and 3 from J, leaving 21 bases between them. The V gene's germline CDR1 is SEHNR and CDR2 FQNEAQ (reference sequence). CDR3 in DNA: TGTGCCAGCAGCTCAGCGCTTTTGGGGGTCGTTGACTATGGCTACACCTTC. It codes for CASSSALLGVVDYGYTF.

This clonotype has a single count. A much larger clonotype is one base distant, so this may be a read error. CDR3 in DNA: TGCAGTAGAGAGGCGCGGTACAATGAGCAGTTCTTC. This codes for CSREARYNEQFF. This sequence joins TRBV20-1 and TRBJ2-1; D is unclear. The ends were cut back, 8 bases at V and 4 bases at J, with 12 bases in the middle. CDR3 length: 12 residues. Per germline, CDR1 DFQATT and CDR2 SNEGSKA (reference sequence).

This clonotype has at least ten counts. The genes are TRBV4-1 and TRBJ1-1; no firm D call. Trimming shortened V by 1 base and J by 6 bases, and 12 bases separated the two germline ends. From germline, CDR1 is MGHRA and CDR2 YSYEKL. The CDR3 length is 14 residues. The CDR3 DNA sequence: TGCGCCAGCAGCCAAGTCTCGGTAAACGCTGAAGCTTTCTTT. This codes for CASSQVSVNAEAFF.

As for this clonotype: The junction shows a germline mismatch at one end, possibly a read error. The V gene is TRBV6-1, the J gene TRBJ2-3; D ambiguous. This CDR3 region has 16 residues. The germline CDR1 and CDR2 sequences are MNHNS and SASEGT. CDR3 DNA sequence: TGTGCCAGCAGGGAAGGGCCCCGCCTGTTCCCAGATACGCAGTATTTT. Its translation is CASREGPRLFPDTQYF.